Following are 32 T cell receptor beta chains from one sample sequenced in a study of PD-1 blockade in classical Hodgkin lymphoma. The protocol was immunoSEQ multiplex PCR, while the TCRdb copy is restricted to in-frame clones and leaves out a portion. The table includes 13,000 to 15,000 clones, roughly four fifths detected once. Every patient relapsed after autologous stem cell transplantation, and brentuximab vedotin exposure varied. The source material was peripheral blood mononuclear cells (PBMCs), sampled at baseline. These receptors were collected from a human donor with classical Hodgkin lymphoma.

J is TRBJ1-1 and V is TRBV18; D gene uncertain. V lost 2 bases, J lost 3 bases, and 10 bases lay in between. CDR1 is KGHSH and CDR2 is LQKENI in the germline V gene. This CDR3 region has 14 residues. The CDR3, as DNA: TGTGCCAGCTCACCAACCCCAGCGGACACTGAAGCTTTCTTT. Encoded protein: CASSPTPADTEAFF.

The rearrangement links TRBV7-3 to TRBJ2-1, with a weak D call TRBD1 (6 bases). The V gene's germline CDR1 is SGHTA and CDR2 FQGTGA. The CDR3 sequence is 13 residues long. Trimming removed 5 bases from V and 8 bases from J, with 13 bases in between. CDR3 nucleotides: TGTGCCAGCAGCCCCGGCAGGGGCGATGAGCAGTTCTTC. Its protein product is CASSPGRGDEQFF.

The chain uses TRBV2 and TRBJ2-1; 12 bases are shared with TRBD2. This CDR3 contains 16 residues. Germline V CDR1 and CDR2: SNHLY, FYNNEI. V gave up 6 bases and J gave up 5 bases; unmatched junction bases: 8. CDR3 in DNA: TGTGCCAGCAGAGCCCTCCTAGCGGGGGGGCACAATGAGCAGTTCTTC. Its translation is CASRALLAGGHNEQFF.

The chain employs TRBV9 and TRBJ2-1; 8 positions match TRBD2. Germline trimming cut 0 bases from V and 2 bases from J; bases unmatched to any gene: 1. The germline V gene has CDR1 SGDLS and CDR2 YYNGEE. There are 15 residues in the CDR3. In DNA, the CDR3 is TGTGCCAGCAGCGTAGTAGCGGGGACCTACAATGAGCAGTTCTTC. It codes for CASSVVAGTYNEQFF.

This clone was detected only a few times. The V and J genes are TRBV29-1 and TRBJ1-1; 9 bases agree with TRBD1. Germline trimming cut 2 bases from V and 0 bases from J; bases unmatched to any gene: 19. This CDR3 comprises 20 residues. Germline V lookup: CDR1 SQVTM, CDR2 ANQGSEA. CDR3 sequence: CSVELYRGRGGPSMNTEAFF. CDR3 nucleotides: TGCAGCGTTGAATTATACAGGGGGCGAGGGGGTCCTTCCATGAACACTGAAGCTTTCTTT.

The J gene is TRBJ1-3, the V gene TRBV27, with a tentative D call TRBD1 (6 bases). The V end lost 6 bases, the J end lost 3 bases, and 18 bases lay between the germline ends. The CDR3 covers 16 residues. Looked up from germline, CDR1 is MNHEY and CDR2 is SMNVEV (reference sequence). The CDR3 protein is CASSPLGGLFGNTIYF. The CDR3 nucleotides are TGTGCCAGCAGCCCCCTCGGGGGGCTTTTTGGAAACACCATATATTTT.

This chain connects TRBV5-4 to TRBJ1-1; D is possibly TRBD1 (6 bases). This CDR3 contains 13 residues. Deletions cut 4 bases from V and 3 bases from J, with 10 bases between. Germline-derived CDR1 and CDR2 are SGHNT and YYREEE (reference sequence). CDR3 in amino acids: CASSRPGDTEAFF. CDR3 DNA sequence: TGTGCCAGCAGCCGACCAGGGGACACTGAAGCTTTCTTT.

DNA for the CDR3: TGCGCCAGCAGCTTGGACCCGGGAGAAAACTACGAGCAGTACTTC. This codes for CASSLDPGENYEQYF. The chain has TRBV5-1 and TRBJ2-7; possible D gene TRBD2, 6 bases. Trimming removed 0 bases at V and 3 bases at J, with 13 bases between. The CDR3 has 15 residues. Germline CDR1 and CDR2: SGHRS and YFSETQ.

A remark on this clone: The germline gene is not matched at one end of the junction; a read error may be the cause. The chain employs TRBV30 and TRBJ2-1; D gene ambiguous. The CDR3 covers 13 residues. Germline V gene lookup returns CDR1 GTSNPN and CDR2 SVGIG (reference sequence). CDR3 amino acids: CAWNGREDNEQFF. In nucleotides, the CDR3 is TGTGCATGGAATGGAAGGGAAGACAATGAGCAGTTCTTC.

The rearrangement joins TRBV18 to TRBJ2-7, with 7 nucleotides matching TRBD1. With V trimmed by 4 bases and J by 5 bases, 8 bases remained unmatched. CDR3 length: 14 amino acids. CDR1 and CDR2 from the germline V gene are KGHSH and LQKENI. CDR3 in amino acids: CASSLEGQHNEQYF. In DNA form, the CDR3 reads TGTGCCAGCTCACTCGAGGGACAGCACAACGAGCAGTACTTC. Full variable domain (remainder filled in from reference TRBV18 and TRBJ2-7): NAGVMQNPRHLVRRRGQEARLRCSPMKGHSHVYWYRQLPEEGLKFMVYLQKENIIDESGMPKERFSAEFPKEGPSILRIQQVVRGDSAAYFCASSLEGQHNEQYFGPGTRLTVT.

This rearrangement joins TRBV7-9 to TRBJ1-5; maybe TRBD1 (6 bases). V was pared by 0 bases and J by 6 bases, with 12 bases between. Looked up from germline, CDR1 is SEHNR and CDR2 is FQNEAQ (reference sequence). This CDR3 is built from 15 residues. As DNA, the CDR3 is TGTGCCAGCAGCTTAGCAGAGGGGGGGGCTCAGCCCCAGCATTTT. This codes for CASSLAEGGAQPQHF.

Comments on this clone: Within the sample, other DNA sequences also encode this same CDR3. The rearrangement joins TRBV7-8 to TRBJ1-5; unclear D gene. V lost 1 base and J lost 0, with 7 bases in between. This CDR3 region has 15 residues. Germline loops: CDR1 SGHVS, CDR2 FQNEAQ. This chain's CDR3 is CASSLEGNSNQPQHF. CDR3 nucleotide sequence: TGTGCCAGCAGCTTAGAAGGGAATAGCAATCAGCCCCAGCATTTT.

This clone was detected once. V usage is TRBV25-1 and J usage is TRBJ2-1; 7 positions agree with TRBD2. The junction had 8 bases not matched to a gene; V was cut back by 3 bases and J by 6 bases. Germline lookup yields CDR1 MGHDK and CDR2 SYGVNS. CDR3 length: 15 amino acids. The chain's CDR3 is CASSEYTGGFNEQFF. CDR3 nucleotide sequence: TGTGCCAGCAGTGAGTATACGGGGGGATTCAATGAGCAGTTCTTC.

The chain employs TRBV5-1 and TRBJ1-2; a possible D gene is TRBD1 (5 bases). Germline V CDR1 and CDR2: SGHRS, YFSETQ. V lost 2 bases and J 5 bases, leaving 25 bases between the germline ends. This CDR3 is built from 18 residues. CDR3 region: CASSLSGRDLSGLYGYTF. CDR3 nucleotides: TGCGCCAGCAGCTTATCGGGACGTGATTTGAGTGGGCTATATGGCTACACCTTC.

This chain uses TRBV6-6 with TRBJ1-5; 9 bases are shared with TRBD1. The germline V gene has CDR1 MNHNY and CDR2 SVGAGI (reference sequence). V lost 6 bases, J lost 5 bases, and 8 bases stayed unmatched. This CDR3 is built from 15 residues. CDR3 amino acids: CASRGGQGWDQPQHF. CDR3 sequence (DNA): TGTGCCAGCAGGGGCGGACAGGGGTGGGATCAGCCCCAGCATTTT.

This clone has more than one count but fewer than ten. The V call is TRBV19, the J call TRBJ2-6, with D unclear. There are 13 residues in the CDR3. With 7 bases removed from V and 0 bases from J, the gap between germline ends came to 4 bases. The germline CDR1 and CDR2 sequences are LNHDA and SQIVND (reference sequence). The DNA of the CDR3 is TGTGCCAGTATTTCCTCTGGGGCCAACGTCCTGACTTTC. Translation gives CASISSGANVLTF.

This clone was found a few times. The genes are TRBV7-2 and TRBJ2-5; D gene unclear. Germline V lookup: CDR1 SGHTA, CDR2 FQGNSA. This CDR3 has 15 residues. V lost 1 base and J 3 bases, leaving 12 bases between the germline ends. The CDR3, as DNA: TGTGCCAGCAGCTTAGGGGCAGACCCAAAAGAGACCCAGTACTTC. Encoded protein: CASSLGADPKETQYF.

Here the CDR3 DNA reads TGTGCCAGCAGCCCTCGGTATGCGGGGGGCCCGGCGAGCACAGATACGCAGTATTTT. It yields the protein CASSPRYAGGPASTDTQYF. The chain links TRBV7-9 to TRBJ2-3, with 8 bases aligning to TRBD2. CDR1 is SEHNR and CDR2 is FQNEAQ in the germline V gene (reference sequence). The CDR3 spans 19 residues. Trimming cost V 5 bases and J 0 bases; bases outside gene matches: 16. Looking up the rest from reference TRBV7-9 and TRBJ2-3 gives the full variable domain: DTGVSQNPRHKITKRGQNVTFRCDPISEHNRLYWYRQTLGQGPEFLTYFQNEAQLEKSRLLSDRFSAERPKGSFSTLEIQRTEQGDSAMYLCASSPRYAGGPASTDTQYFGPGTRLTVL.

The chain employs TRBV29-1 and TRBJ1-1; D is unresolved. V lost 2 bases to trimming and J lost 1 base, with 2 bases between them. The germline CDR1 and CDR2 sequences are SQVTM and ANQGSEA. There are 11 residues in the CDR3. This CDR3 is CSVERNTEAFF. The CDR3 DNA sequence: TGCAGCGTTGAACGGAACACTGAAGCTTTCTTT.

V and J are TRBV6-5 and TRBJ1-2, with 7 bases lining up with TRBD1. V gave up 2 bases and J gave up 8 bases; unmatched junction bases: 5. Germline V CDR1 and CDR2: MNHEY, SVGAGI. The CDR3 has 13 amino acids. DNA for the CDR3: TGTGCCAGCAGTTACCTGACAGGGCAGGGCTACACCTTC. Protein product: CASSYLTGQGYTF.

As DNA, the CDR3 is TGTGCCAGCAGCTTATCCGGACTAGCGGGTACCCAAGAGACCCAGTACTTC. Amino acids: CASSLSGLAGTQETQYF. The rearrangement joins TRBV7-8 to TRBJ2-5, with 11 bases fitting TRBD2. V lost 2 bases, J lost 1 base, and 6 bases stayed unmatched. This CDR3 region has 17 residues. Germline V gives CDR1 SGHVS, CDR2 FQNEAQ.

The rearrangement links TRBV28 to TRBJ1-3, with D unresolved. The CDR3 has 14 residues. Per germline, CDR1 MDHEN and CDR2 SYDVKM. Trimming took off 4 bases at V and 0 bases at J, with 7 bases between the two ends. CDR3 sequence (DNA): TGTGCCAGCAGTTCGACTAGCTCTGGAAACACCATATATTTT. Translation gives CASSSTSSGNTIYF.

This sequence joins TRBV2 and TRBJ1-2; 12 bases align to TRBD1. V lost 6 bases and J lost 8; bases outside the gene matches: 7. Germline CDR1 SNHLY, CDR2 FYNNEI. This CDR3 comprises 14 residues. The CDR3 DNA is TGTGCCAGCAGCATGGGACAGGGGGCGTGGGGCTACACCTTC. Encoded protein: CASSMGQGAWGYTF.

The chain carries TRBV27 and TRBJ1-1, with 8 bases that match TRBD1. The V segment lost 3 bases and the J segment 4 bases; nucleotides outside the gene matches: 7. CDR3 length: 15 residues. CDR1 MNHEY and CDR2 SMNVEV come from the germline V gene (reference sequence). In nucleotides, the CDR3 is TGTGCCAGCAGTTTTCGACAGGGGAAGGGCACTGAAGCTTTCTTT. Amino acids: CASSFRQGKGTEAFF.

The V gene is TRBV7-2, the J gene TRBJ1-1; D unresolved. Germline lookup yields CDR1 SGHTA and CDR2 FQGNSA. The CDR3 consists of 14 residues. V was cut by 2 bases and J by 2 bases, with 9 bases left in between. For the CDR3, the DNA is TGTGCCAGCAGCTTACTGGGGTCTAACACTGAAGCTTTCTTT. Translated, it gives CASSLLGSNTEAFF.

The genes are TRBV2 and TRBJ2-2; 7 positions agree with TRBD1. V dropped 6 bases and J dropped 4; count of bases not matched to a gene: 5. Germline loops: CDR1 SNHLY, CDR2 FYNNEI. The CDR3 is 14 amino acids. CDR3 region: CASSNDRATGELFF. DNA of the CDR3: TGTGCCAGCAGCAATGACAGGGCCACCGGGGAGCTGTTTTTT.

The genes are TRBV6-6 and TRBJ2-5; the match to TRBD2 covers 7 bases. The assigned J gene may be wrong: the sequence end matches TRBJ2-7 better. The germline V gene encodes CDR1 MNHNY and CDR2 SVGAGI (reference sequence). The CDR3 contains 16 residues. CDR3 protein: CASSYPPGGGSYEQYF. The DNA of the CDR3 is TGTGCCAGCAGTTACCCCCCGGGCGGGGGCTCCTACGAGCAGTACTTC.

The gene calls are TRBV10-1 and TRBJ2-2; 7 bases are a match to TRBD2. With V trimmed by 6 bases and J by 5 bases, 9 bases remained unmatched. The germline V gene encodes CDR1 WNHNN and CDR2 SYGVQD (reference sequence). The CDR3 spans 15 residues. CDR3 nucleotides: TGCGCCAGCAGCGCGAGCGGGGTAATAACCGGGGAGCTGTTTTTT. Amino acid sequence: CASSASGVITGELFF.

A few counts support this clone. J is TRBJ1-1 and V is TRBV5-1; D may be TRBD1 (5 bases). CDR1 and CDR2 (germline): SGHRS, YFSETQ. This CDR3 contains 15 residues. V shed 7 bases and J shed 1 base, with 17 bases lying between them. CDR3 nucleotide sequence: TGCGCCAGCCGACGGGCAGGGCTGTCGAACACTGAAGCTTTCTTT. Translating it yields CASRRAGLSNTEAFF.

This clone has more than one count but fewer than ten. The J gene is TRBJ1-1, the V gene TRBV27, with D unclear. V was pared by 2 bases and J by 0 bases, with 7 bases between. The germline V gene encodes CDR1 MNHEY and CDR2 SMNVEV (reference sequence). This CDR3 has 14 residues. The CDR3 coding sequence is TGTGCCAGCAGTTTACGGACCATGAACACTGAAGCTTTCTTT. This encodes CASSLRTMNTEAFF.

This clone was observed a single time. V is TRBV28 and J is TRBJ1-2; TRBD1 agrees at 7 bases. In germline, CDR1 is MDHEN, CDR2 SYDVKM. J gave up 4 bases and V 5 bases, and 4 bases lay outside the gene matches. This CDR3 comprises 13 residues. CDR3 nucleotide sequence: TGTGCCAGCAGTCACCGGGACAGCTATGGCTACACCTTC. Its translation: CASSHRDSYGYTF.

The chain recombines TRBV12-5 with TRBJ2-7; 14 nucleotides line up with TRBD2. V was clipped by 1 base and J by 0 bases; unmatched bases: 5. The CDR3 length is 18 residues. The germline gives CDR1 LGHNT, CDR2 FRNRAP. The CDR3 DNA sequence: TGTGCTAGTGGTTTGGCCAGGACTAGCGGGGGGCGCTCCTACGAGCAGTACTTC. Amino acid sequence: CASGLARTSGGRSYEQYF. Filled out from reference TRBV12-5 and TRBJ2-7, the complete variable domain reads DARVTQTPRHKVTEMGQEVTMRCQPILGHNTVFWYRQTMMQGLELLAYFRNRAPLDDSGMPKDRFSAEMPDATLATLKIQPSEPRDSAVYFCASGLARTSGGRSYEQYFGPGTRLTVT.